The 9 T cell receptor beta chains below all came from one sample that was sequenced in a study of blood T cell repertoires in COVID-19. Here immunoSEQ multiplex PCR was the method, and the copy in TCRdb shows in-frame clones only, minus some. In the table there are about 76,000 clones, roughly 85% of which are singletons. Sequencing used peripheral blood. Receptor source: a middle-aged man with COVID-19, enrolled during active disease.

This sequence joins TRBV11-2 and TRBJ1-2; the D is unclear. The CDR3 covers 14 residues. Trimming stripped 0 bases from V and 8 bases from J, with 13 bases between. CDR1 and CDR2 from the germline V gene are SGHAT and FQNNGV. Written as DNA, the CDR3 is TGTGCCAGCAGCTTAGATTCAGGTGCCCGGGGCTACACCTTC. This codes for CASSLDSGARGYTF.

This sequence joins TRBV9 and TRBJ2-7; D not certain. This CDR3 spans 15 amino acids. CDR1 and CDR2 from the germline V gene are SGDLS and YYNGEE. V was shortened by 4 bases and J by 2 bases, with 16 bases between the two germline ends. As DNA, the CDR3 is TGTGCCAGCAGCACCCTCGACACGCCGCCCTACGAGCAGTACTTC. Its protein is CASSTLDTPPYEQYF.

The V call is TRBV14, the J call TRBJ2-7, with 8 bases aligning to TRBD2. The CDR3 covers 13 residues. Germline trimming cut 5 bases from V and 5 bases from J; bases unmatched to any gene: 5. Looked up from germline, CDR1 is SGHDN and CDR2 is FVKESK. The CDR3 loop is CASSFGGGHEQYF. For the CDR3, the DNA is TGTGCCAGCAGCTTTGGCGGGGGGCACGAGCAGTACTTC.

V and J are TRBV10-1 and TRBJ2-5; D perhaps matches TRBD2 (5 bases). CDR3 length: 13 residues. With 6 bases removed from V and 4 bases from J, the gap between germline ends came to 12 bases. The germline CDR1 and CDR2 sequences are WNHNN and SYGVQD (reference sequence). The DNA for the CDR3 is TGCGCCAGCAGCCCCGGACTGGGAGAGACCCAGTACTTC. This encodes CASSPGLGETQYF.

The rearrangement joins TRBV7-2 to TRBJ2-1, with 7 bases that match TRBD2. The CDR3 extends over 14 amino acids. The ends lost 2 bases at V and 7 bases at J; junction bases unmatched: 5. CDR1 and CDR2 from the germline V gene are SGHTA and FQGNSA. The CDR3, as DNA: TGTGCCAGCAGCTTACAGGCTAGCGGAAATGAGCAGTTCTTC. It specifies CASSLQASGNEQFF. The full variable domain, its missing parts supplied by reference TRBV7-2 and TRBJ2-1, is GAGVSQSPSNKVTEKGKDVELRCDPISGHTALYWYRQSLGQGLEFLIYFQGNSAPDKSGLPSDRFSAERTGGSVSTLTIQRTQQEDSAVYLCASSLQASGNEQFFGPGTRLTVL.

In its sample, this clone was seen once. CDR3 loop: CASSEEGDTEAFF. The CDR3 DNA reads TGTGCCAGCAGTGAAGAGGGAGACACTGAAGCTTTCTTT. V and J are TRBV2 and TRBJ1-1; D gene unclear. Germline CDR1 and CDR2: SNHLY and FYNNEI. The CDR3 length is 13 residues. Trimming removed 1 base at V and 3 bases at J, with 6 bases between.

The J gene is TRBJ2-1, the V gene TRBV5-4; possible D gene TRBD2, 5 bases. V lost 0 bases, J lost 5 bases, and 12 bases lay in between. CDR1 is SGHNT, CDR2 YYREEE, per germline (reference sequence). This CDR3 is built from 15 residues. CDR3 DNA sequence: TGTGCCAGCAGCTTGGGGACTGGCAATCACAATGAGCAGTTCTTC. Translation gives CASSLGTGNHNEQFF.

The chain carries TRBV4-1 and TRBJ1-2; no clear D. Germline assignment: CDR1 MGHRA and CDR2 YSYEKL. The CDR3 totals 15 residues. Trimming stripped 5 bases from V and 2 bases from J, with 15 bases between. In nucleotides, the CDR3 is TGCGCCAGCAGCGAAAGCGCACACTCAAACTATGGCTACACCTTC. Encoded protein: CASSESAHSNYGYTF.

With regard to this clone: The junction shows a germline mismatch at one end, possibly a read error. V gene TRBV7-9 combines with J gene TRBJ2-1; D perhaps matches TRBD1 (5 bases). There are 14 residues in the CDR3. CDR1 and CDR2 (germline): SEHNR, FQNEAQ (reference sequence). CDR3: CASSLGAGRGEEFF. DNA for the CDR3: TGTGCCAGCAGCTTAGGTGCAGGGCGAGGTGAGGAGTTCTTC.